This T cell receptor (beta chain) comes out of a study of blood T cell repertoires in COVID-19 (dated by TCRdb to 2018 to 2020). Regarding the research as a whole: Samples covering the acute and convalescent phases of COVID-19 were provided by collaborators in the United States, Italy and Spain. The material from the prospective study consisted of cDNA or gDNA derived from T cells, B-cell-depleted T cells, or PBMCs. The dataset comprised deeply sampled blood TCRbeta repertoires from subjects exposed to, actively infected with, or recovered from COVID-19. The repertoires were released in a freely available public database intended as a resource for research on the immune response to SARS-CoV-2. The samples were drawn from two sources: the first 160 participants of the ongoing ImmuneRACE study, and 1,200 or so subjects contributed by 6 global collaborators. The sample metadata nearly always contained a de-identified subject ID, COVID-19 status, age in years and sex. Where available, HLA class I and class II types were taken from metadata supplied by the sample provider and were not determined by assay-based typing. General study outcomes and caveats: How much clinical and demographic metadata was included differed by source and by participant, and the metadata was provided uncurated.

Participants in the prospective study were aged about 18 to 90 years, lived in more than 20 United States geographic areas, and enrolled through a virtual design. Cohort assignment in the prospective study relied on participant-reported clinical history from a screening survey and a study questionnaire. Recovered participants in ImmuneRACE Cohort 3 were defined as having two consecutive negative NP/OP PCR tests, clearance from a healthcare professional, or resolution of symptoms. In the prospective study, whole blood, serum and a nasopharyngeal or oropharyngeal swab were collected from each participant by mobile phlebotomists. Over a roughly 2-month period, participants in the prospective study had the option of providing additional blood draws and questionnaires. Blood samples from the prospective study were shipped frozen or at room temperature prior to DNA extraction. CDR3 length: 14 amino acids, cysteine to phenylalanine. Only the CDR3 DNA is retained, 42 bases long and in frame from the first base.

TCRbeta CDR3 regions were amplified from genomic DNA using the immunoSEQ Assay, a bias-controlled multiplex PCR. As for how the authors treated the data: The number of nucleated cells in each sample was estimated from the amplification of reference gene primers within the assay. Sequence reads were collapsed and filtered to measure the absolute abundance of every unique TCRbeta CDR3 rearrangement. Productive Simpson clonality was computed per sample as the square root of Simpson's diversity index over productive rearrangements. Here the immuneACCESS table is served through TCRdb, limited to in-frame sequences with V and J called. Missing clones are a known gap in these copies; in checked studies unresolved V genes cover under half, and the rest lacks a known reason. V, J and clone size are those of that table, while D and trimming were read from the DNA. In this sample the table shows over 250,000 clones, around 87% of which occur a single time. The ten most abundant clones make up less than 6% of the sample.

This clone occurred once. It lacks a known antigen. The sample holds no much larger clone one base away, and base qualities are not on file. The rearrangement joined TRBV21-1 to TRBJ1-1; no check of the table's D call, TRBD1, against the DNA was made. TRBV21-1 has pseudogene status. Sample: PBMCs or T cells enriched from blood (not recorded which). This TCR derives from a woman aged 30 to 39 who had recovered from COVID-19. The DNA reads TGTGCCAGCAGCCCCACAGGGAAGTACACTGAAGCTTTCTTT. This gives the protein CASSPTGKYTEAFF.